This TCR beta chain was profiled in a study of regulatory T cells in long-lasting Graves disease. The V segment lost 7 bases and the J segment 0 bases; nucleotides outside the gene matches: 6. The CDR3 contains 13 residues. From germline, CDR1 is SQVTM and CDR2 ANQGSEA. Broader study findings: TRBV28 was favored in persistent disease, as were TRBJ1-2 and TRBJ2-5. TCR diversity was lower in persistent than newly diagnosed Graves' disease.

Sample time point: newly diagnosed GD, antithyroid drugs for less than 3 months. Generation of the TCR library employed RNA extracted from PBMCs. Investigators prepared the TCR beta libraries by applying iRepertoire HTBI primers and Arm-PCR of CDR3 regions. TCRdb re-analysed the multiplex PCR reads in MiXCR, keeping a single row per CDR3 protein. The sample gives hundreds of thousands of distinct CDR3 sequences, roughly 15% of which show up once; about 18% is in the top ten. Many counts were recorded for this clonotype. What it binds is unknown. The sample was also reused in another study, on T cells in Graves' hyperthyroidism and ophthalmopathy. From that second work: In making diagnoses, clinical symptoms, serum thyroxine and TRAb, thyroid ultrasound and orbital computed tomography were all used. HTBI primers were employed in a first-round RT-PCR of the TCR CDR3.

The sample consisted of peripheral blood mononuclear cells (PBMCs), taken at new diagnosis, from a patient treated with antithyroid drugs. V is TRBV29-1 and J is TRBJ2-7, with 7 nucleotides matching TRBD2. The source is a woman in her twenties or thirties with Graves disease. The CDR3 reads CSAAGAGSYEQYF. The CDR3 coding sequence is TGCAGCGCTGCGGGAGCTGGCTCCTACGAGCAGTACTTC.